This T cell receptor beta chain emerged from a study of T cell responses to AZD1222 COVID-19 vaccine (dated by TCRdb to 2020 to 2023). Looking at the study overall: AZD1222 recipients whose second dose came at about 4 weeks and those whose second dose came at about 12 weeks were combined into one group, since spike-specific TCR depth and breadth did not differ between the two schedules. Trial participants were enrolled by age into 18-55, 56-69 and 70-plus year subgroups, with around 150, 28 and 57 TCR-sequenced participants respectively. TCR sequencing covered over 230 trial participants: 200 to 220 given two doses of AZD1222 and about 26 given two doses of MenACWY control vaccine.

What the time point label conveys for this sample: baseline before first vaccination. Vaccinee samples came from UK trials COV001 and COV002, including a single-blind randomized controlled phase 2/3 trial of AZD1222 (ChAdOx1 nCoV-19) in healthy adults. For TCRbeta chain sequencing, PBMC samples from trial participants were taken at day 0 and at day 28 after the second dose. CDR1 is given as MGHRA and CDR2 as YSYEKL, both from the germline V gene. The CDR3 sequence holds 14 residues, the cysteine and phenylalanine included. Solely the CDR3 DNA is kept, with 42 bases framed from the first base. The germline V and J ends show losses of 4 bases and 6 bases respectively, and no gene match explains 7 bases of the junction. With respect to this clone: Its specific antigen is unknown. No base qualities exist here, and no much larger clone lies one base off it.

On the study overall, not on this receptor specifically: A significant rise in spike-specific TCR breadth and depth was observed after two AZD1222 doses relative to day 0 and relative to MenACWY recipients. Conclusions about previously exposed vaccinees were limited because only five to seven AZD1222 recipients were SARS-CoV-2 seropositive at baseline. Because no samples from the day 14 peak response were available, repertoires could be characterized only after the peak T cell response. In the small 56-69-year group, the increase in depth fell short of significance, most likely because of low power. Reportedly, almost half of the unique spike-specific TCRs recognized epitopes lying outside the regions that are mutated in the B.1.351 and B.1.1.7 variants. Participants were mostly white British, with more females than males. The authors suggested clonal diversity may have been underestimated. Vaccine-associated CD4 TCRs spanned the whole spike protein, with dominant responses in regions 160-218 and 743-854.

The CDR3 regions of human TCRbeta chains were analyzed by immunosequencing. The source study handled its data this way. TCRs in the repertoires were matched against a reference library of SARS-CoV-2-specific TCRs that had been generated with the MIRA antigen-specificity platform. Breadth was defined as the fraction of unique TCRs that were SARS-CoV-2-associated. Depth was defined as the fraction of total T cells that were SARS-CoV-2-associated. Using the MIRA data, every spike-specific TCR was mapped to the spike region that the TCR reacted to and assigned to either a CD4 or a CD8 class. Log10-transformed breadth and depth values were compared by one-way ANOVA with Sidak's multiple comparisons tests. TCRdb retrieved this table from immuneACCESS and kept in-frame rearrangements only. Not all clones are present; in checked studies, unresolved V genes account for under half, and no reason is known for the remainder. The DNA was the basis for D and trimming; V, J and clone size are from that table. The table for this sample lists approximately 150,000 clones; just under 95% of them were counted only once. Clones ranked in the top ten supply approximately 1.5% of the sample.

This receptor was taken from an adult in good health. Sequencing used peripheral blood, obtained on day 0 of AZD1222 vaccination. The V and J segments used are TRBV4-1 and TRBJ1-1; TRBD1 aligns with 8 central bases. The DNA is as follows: TGCGCCAGCAGCCCTACTTCGGACAGGGCTGAAGCTTTCTTT. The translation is CASSPTSDRAEAFF.